These 18 T cell receptor beta chains share one sample of origin, sequenced in a study of cytotoxic CD8 clonotypes in ibrutinib-treated CLL. Generated by immunoSEQ multiplex PCR, the TCRdb table keeps only in-frame clones and is missing some. The top ten hold roughly an eighth of the sample, which has approximately 200,000 clones, around 72% seen once. The sample in question was PBMCs, obtained after 24 months of ibrutinib treatment. Every receptor here comes from a human donor with chronic lymphocytic leukemia.

J is TRBJ2-1 and V is TRBV5-4; D might be TRBD2 (6 bases). Germline V gives CDR1 SGHNT, CDR2 YYREEE (reference sequence). V lost 4 bases and J lost 2, with 13 bases in between. This CDR3 region has 15 residues. The CDR3 coding sequence is TGTGCCAGCAGCAAGGGACTCTTGACCTACAATGAGCAGTTCTTC. Its translation is CASSKGLLTYNEQFF.

This clone was seen just once. This chain uses TRBV7-8 with TRBJ2-1, with 7 bases lining up with TRBD2. The germline gives CDR1 SGHVS, CDR2 FQNEAQ. V dropped 1 base and J dropped 5; count of bases not matched to a gene: 17. The CDR3 contains 19 residues. CDR3 sequence reads: CASSLGVGSGTTKNNEQFF. The DNA for the CDR3 is TGTGCCAGCAGCTTAGGAGTCGGGTCCGGGACTACCAAAAACAATGAGCAGTTCTTC.

This chain links TRBV5-6 with TRBJ2-1, with TRBD1 identical over 9 bases. J gave up 8 bases and V 3 bases, and 18 bases lay outside the gene matches. Germline V gene sequence: CDR1 SGHDT, CDR2 YYEEEE. This CDR3 contains 18 residues. The CDR3 reads CASSYQGQGRGLMDEQFF. The CDR3 DNA reads as TGTGCCAGCAGCTACCAGGGACAGGGAAGGGGATTAATGGATGAGCAGTTCTTC.

This clone was detected only a few times. The chain joins TRBV4-2 to TRBJ2-3; D remains unclear. The CDR3 loop spans 16 amino acids. The V and J ends lost 4 bases and 0 bases respectively, with 14 bases between them. Germline CDR1 reads LGHNA; CDR2 reads YNFKEQ. The CDR3 DNA is TGTGCCAGCAGCCCACAACAGCTGACTAGCACAGATACGCAGTATTTT. Residues: CASSPQQLTSTDTQYF.

The rearrangement uses TRBV4-2 and TRBJ2-3; TRBD2 matches at 9 bases. There are 16 residues in the CDR3. With V trimmed by 3 bases and J by 0 bases, 4 bases remained unmatched. Per the germline V gene, CDR1 is LGHNA and CDR2 is YNFKEQ. In DNA, the CDR3 is TGTGCCAGCAGCCAGCTAGCGGGAACTAGCACAGATACGCAGTATTTT. This gives the protein CASSQLAGTSTDTQYF.

V is TRBV4-1 and J is TRBJ2-1; D perhaps matches TRBD1 (5 bases). Germline CDR1 MGHRA, CDR2 YSYEKL. V was pared by 0 bases and J by 9 bases, with 12 bases between. The CDR3 length is 14 residues. CDR3 amino acids: CASSQDRLQGEQFF. The CDR3 DNA follows: TGCGCCAGCAGCCAAGATCGTCTCCAGGGTGAGCAGTTCTTC.

Here the CDR3 reads CARQVSSGANVLTF. CDR3 nucleotides: TGTGCCAGACAGGTGAGCTCTGGGGCCAACGTCCTGACTTTC. The chain recombines TRBV27 with TRBJ2-6; D possibly corresponds to TRBD1 (5 bases). The germline gives CDR1 MNHEY, CDR2 SMNVEV (reference sequence). The CDR3 is 14 residues long. The germline V and J ends were trimmed by 9 bases and 0 bases, with 9 bases remaining between them.

This chain connects TRBV9 to TRBJ1-2, with D tentatively TRBD1 (5 bases). Germline V gives CDR1 SGDLS, CDR2 YYNGEE. V was cut by 3 bases and J by 9 bases, with 18 bases left in between. The CDR3 runs 14 residues. The CDR3 DNA follows: TGTGCCAGCAGCGCGGCATCAGGGCCCGTACGCTACACCTTC. Translating it yields CASSAASGPVRYTF.

This clone has only one observation. The CDR3 coding sequence is TGTGCCAGCAGTTTAGAAGGGTTGGGTACGCAGTATTTT. It is translated as CASSLEGLGTQYF. V is TRBV27 and J is TRBJ2-3; D ambiguous. CDR3 size: 13 residues. The V gene's germline CDR1 is MNHEY and CDR2 SMNVEV (reference sequence). Between the trimmed V and J ends, which lost 2 bases and 8 bases, there was a span of 11 bases.

This clone appeared a few times. The genes are TRBV11-3 and TRBJ2-2, with 7 positions matching TRBD1. The CDR3 loop spans 15 amino acids. Unmatched junction bases numbered 7, after V lost 4 bases and J lost 5 bases. Germline V gene data show CDR1 as SGHNT and CDR2 as YENEEA. DNA for the CDR3: TGTGCCAGCAGCTCCCAAAGGGGGCTAACCGGGGAGCTGTTTTTT. Its translation is CASSSQRGLTGELFF.

The chain links TRBV2 to TRBJ2-7; D is possibly TRBD1 (5 bases). The CDR3 has 15 amino acids. Germline CDR1 SNHLY, CDR2 FYNNEI. V lost 4 bases and J lost 0, with 13 bases in between. The CDR3 here is CASSVGQGVSYEQYF. The DNA for the CDR3 is TGTGCCAGCAGTGTAGGCCAGGGCGTCTCCTACGAGCAGTACTTC.

This chain connects TRBV9 to TRBJ2-7, with D perhaps matching TRBD2 (5 bases). Trimming took 0 bases from V and 7 from J, leaving 11 bases between them. Germline V gene data show CDR1 as SGDLS and CDR2 as YYNGEE. The CDR3 spans 13 residues. The CDR3 is CASSVEGAREQYF. For the CDR3, the DNA is TGTGCCAGCAGCGTAGAGGGAGCTCGTGAGCAGTACTTC.

The chain employs TRBV27 and TRBJ1-5, with 7 bases lining up with TRBD1. Germline V lookup: CDR1 MNHEY, CDR2 SMNVEV (reference sequence). The length of the CDR3 is 14 residues. Losses at the gene ends were 3 bases for V and 7 bases for J; bases not matched to a gene: 6. CDR3 nucleotide sequence: TGTGCCAGCAGTTTCATAACAGGGGCCCAGCCCCAGCATTTT. Its protein product is CASSFITGAQPQHF.

DNA for the CDR3: TGTGCCAGCAGCGTCTCCCTCCGTGGGAACACCGGGGAGCTGTTTTTT. This gives the protein CASSVSLRGNTGELFF. The chain joins TRBV7-8 to TRBJ2-2, with D hard to call. The V gene's germline CDR1 is SGHVS and CDR2 FQNEAQ. Trimming removed 5 bases from V and 1 base from J, with 14 bases in between. The CDR3 consists of 16 residues. The variable domain in full, with the rest retrieved from reference TRBV7-8 and TRBJ2-2, is GAGVSQSPRYKVAKRGQDVALRCDPISGHVSLFWYQQALGQGPEFLTYFQNEAQLDKSGLPSDRFFAERPEGSVSTLKIQRTQQEDSAVYLCASSVSLRGNTGELFFGEGSRLTVL.

The V call is TRBV18, the J call TRBJ2-7; tentative D call: TRBD2 (6 bases). The CDR3 length is 14 residues. Per germline, CDR1 KGHSH and CDR2 LQKENI. Trimming left V 5 bases short and J 6 bases short, with 17 bases between. The CDR3 DNA reads TGTGCCAGCTCATCCTCGGGCGGGATAGGCGAGCAGTACTTC. Protein: CASSSSGGIGEQYF.

This clone has only a few counts. This chain uses TRBV4-3 with TRBJ1-2; D possibly corresponds to TRBD1 (5 bases). The CDR3 spans 15 residues. Deletions cut 0 bases from V and 3 bases from J, with 11 bases between. CDR1 is LGHNA, CDR2 YSLEER, per germline. The CDR3 nucleotides are TGCGCCAGCAGCCAAGATCGGGGGGGAGACTATGGCTACACCTTC. Translated, it gives CASSQDRGGDYGYTF.

This clone was recorded a few times. The CDR3 DNA sequence: TGCGCCAGCAGCTTGGTAGGCAGTGGAGAGCAGTACTTC. It codes for CASSLVGSGEQYF. The rearrangement joins TRBV5-1 to TRBJ2-7; D is unclear. This CDR3 comprises 13 residues. The V end lost 0 bases, the J end lost 7 bases, and 11 bases lay between the germline ends. Germline V CDR1 and CDR2: SGHRS, YFSETQ. The variable domain in full, with the rest retrieved from reference TRBV5-1 and TRBJ2-7, is KAGVTQTPRYLIKTRGQQVTLSCSPISGHRSVSWYQQTPGQGLQFLFEYFSETQRNKGNFPGRFSGRQFSNSRSEMNVSTLELGDSALYLCASSLVGSGEQYFGPGTRLTVT.

This chain joins TRBV28 and TRBJ1-5; 8 bases are shared with TRBD1. Germline CDR1 is MDHEN and CDR2 is SYDVKM. Trimming cost V 10 bases and J 5 bases; bases outside gene matches: 19. CDR3 size: 17 residues. CDR3 sequence: CATLGRGHITSHQPQHF. The CDR3 DNA reads TGTGCCACCCTCGGCAGGGGGCATATTACGTCCCATCAGCCCCAGCATTTT. Together with reference TRBV28 and TRBJ1-5, the CDR3 gives the full variable domain: DVKVTQSSRYLVKRTGEKVFLECVQDMDHENMFWYRQDPGLGLRLIYFSYDVKMKEKGDIPEGYSVSREKKERFSLILESASTNQTSMYLCATLGRGHITSHQPQHFGDGTRLSIL.